Listed below are T cell receptor beta chains from one sample, sequenced in a study of CD8+CD57+ T cells in acquired aplastic anemia. TCRdb reanalysed the reads using MiXCR and keeps one entry per CDR3 protein. This sample carries more than 150,000 distinct CDR3 sequences, around half of them seen once, and the ten largest clones take around 3.2%. What was sequenced was sorted CD4+, CD8+, or CD8+CD57+ T cells (not recorded which) from PBMCs. These receptors all stem from a human donor with aplastic anemia. Both conserved end residues are part of each CDR3. The D gene is left open where the match is weak. Only part of the rows carry a size: once, few, many, or a class if the clone is expanded.

NA | TRBJ1-5 | TRBV2 | TRBD1 | TGTGCCAGCAGGGACAGGGTTGGGTATCAGCCCCAGCATTTT | CASRDRVGYQPQHF
NA | TRBJ2-7 | TRBV5-1 | TRBD1 | TGCGCCAGCAGCCCTACGGGACAGGGGTACGAGCAGTACTTC | CASSPTGQGYEQYF
many | TRBJ2-7 | TRBV5-5 | TRBD1 | TGTGCCAGCAGCTTGGGCGGGACAGGGGCTTCTCGCGAGCAGTACTTC | CASSLGGTGASREQYF
NA | TRBJ2-7 | TRBV7-8 | NA | TGTGCCAGCAGCTCCTCTGGAGGGAGAGCCGAGCAGTACTTC | CASSSSGGRAEQYF
many | TRBJ1-5 | TRBV6-1 | NA | TGTGCCAGCATGATAGGGAACAATCAGCCCCAGCATTTT | CASMIGNNQPQHF
few | TRBJ1-6 | TRBV20-1 | TRBD1 | TGCAGCGTCAGGGGGCGGGCGATGTATTCACCCCTCCACTTT | CSVRGRAMYSPLHF
once | TRBJ2-7 | TRBV20-1 | NA | TGCAGTGCTAGAGGCGCCCGACAGGACTACGAGCAGTACTTC | CSARGARQDYEQYF
NA | TRBJ2-5 | TRBV20-1 | NA | TGCAGCGCCCATTCGCAAGAGACCCAGTACTTC | CSAHSQETQYF
many | TRBJ1-6 | TRBV3-1 | NA | TGTGCCAGCAGCCAGAGCGGACAGTATGACTCCCCCCTCCACTTT | CASSQSGQYDSPLHF
many | TRBJ2-1 | TRBV13 | TRBD1 | TGTGCCAGCAGCTTCTTGGGACAGTACTTTCAGGGTGAGCAGTTCTTC | CASSFLGQYFQGEQFF
NA | TRBJ2-1 | TRBV25-1 | NA | TGTGCCAGCAGTGAACAGGGGTTCCCTGGAAATGAGCAGTTCTTC | CASSEQGFPGNEQFF
many | TRBJ1-1 | TRBV12-5 | NA | TGTGCTAGTGGTTTGGGGGCGAACACTGAAGCTTTCTTT | CASGLGANTEAFF
few | TRBJ1-2 | TRBV19 | NA | TGTGCCAGTAGTATGGTACAGGGCTATGGCTACACCTTC | CASSMVQGYGYTF
NA | TRBJ2-5 | TRBV19 | TRBD2 | TGTGCCAGTCGTCCGACGGGGGGAGAGGCCCAGTACTTC | CASRPTGGEAQYF
many | TRBJ2-2 | TRBV20-1 | NA | TGCAGTGCTAGATGGGGGATCGGGGAGCTGTTTTTT | CSARWGIGELFF
NA | TRBJ2-1 | TRBV19 | NA | TGTGCCGGTTGTCGGGACTCCTACAATGAGCAGTTCTTC | CAGCRDSYNEQFF
many | TRBJ1-4 | TRBV6-1 | TRBD1 | TGTGCCAGCAGTCAACAGGGGGCCGGGGAAAAACTGTTTTTT | CASSQQGAGEKLFF
NA | TRBJ1-2 | TRBV24-1 | NA | TGTGCCACCAGTGAGTCGGACGGGCGCGATGGCTACACCTTC | CATSESDGRDGYTF
few | TRBJ2-7 | TRBV7-9 | NA | TGTGCCAGCAGCTCGGAGGGCTACGAGCAGTACTTC | CASSSEGYEQYF
NA | TRBJ1-1 | TRBV6-2/TRBV6-3 | TRBD1 | TGTGCCAGCAGCCCTAGACAGGGAGACACTGAAGCTTTCTTT | CASSPRQGDTEAFF
many | TRBJ2-6 | TRBV6-1 | NA | TGTGCCACCCATTATGGCTCTGGGGCCAACGTCCTGACTTTC | CATHYGSGANVLTF
few | TRBJ1-2 | TRBV27 | NA | TGTGTCAGCAGTTTAGGTGGATATGGCTACACCTTC | CVSSLGGYGYTF
many | TRBJ1-1 | TRBV11-2 | NA | TGTGCCAGCAGCTTAGTGGGACGGGGTACTTATGATAACACTGAAGCTTTCTTT | CASSLVGRGTYDNTEAFF
many | TRBJ2-3 | TRBV7-2 | NA | TGTGCCAGCAGCCCCCGCCCCTATGGGGCAGATACGCAGTATTTT | CASSPRPYGADTQYF